These 29 T cell receptor beta chains share one sample of origin, sequenced in a study of cytomegalovirus exposure and HLA in healthy donors. PCR used 60 Vbeta primers and 13 Jbeta primers. Some clones are missing from TCRdb's copy, which holds only in-frame ones; the method was immunoSEQ multiplex PCR. The specimen's table records 150,000 to 200,000 clones. Sequencing used PBMCs. All receptors come from a woman younger than 35 in good health and CMV-seropositive.

The gene calls are TRBV7-9 and TRBJ2-2; 8 nucleotides align to TRBD1. The CDR3 totals 17 residues. Per the germline V gene, CDR1 is SEHNR and CDR2 is FQNEAQ (reference sequence). The J segment lost 5 bases and the V segment lost 2 bases, leaving 10 bases of the junction unmatched. CDR3: CASSLKAGTGSTGELFF. For the CDR3, the DNA is TGTGCCAGCAGCTTAAAGGCCGGGACAGGCTCAACCGGGGAGCTGTTTTTT.

V gene TRBV2 combines with J gene TRBJ1-2, with 8 positions matching TRBD1. The CDR3 length is 16 residues. The germline V gene has CDR1 SNHLY and CDR2 FYNNEI. V shed 5 bases, J shed 2 bases, and the junction held 10 bases outside the gene matches. The CDR3, as DNA: TGTGCCAGCAGTTCATTGACAGGGGTATCGAACTATGGCTACACCTTC. Protein sequence: CASSSLTGVSNYGYTF. Drawing the rest from reference TRBV2 and TRBJ1-2, the complete variable domain is EPEVTQTPSHQVTQMGQEVILRCVPISNHLYFYWYRQILGQKVEFLVSFYNNEISEKSEIFDDQFSVERPDGSNFTLKIRSTKLEDSAMYFCASSSLTGVSNYGYTFGSGTRLTVV.

This rearrangement joins TRBV6-5 to TRBJ1-1; weak D call: TRBD1 (5 bases). Germline loops: CDR1 MNHEY, CDR2 SVGAGI. The V gene lost 2 bases and the J gene lost 7 bases, with 14 bases spanning the gap. CDR3 size: 14 residues. This CDR3 reads CASSYRRGWGEAFF. The CDR3 DNA is TGTGCCAGCAGTTACAGGAGGGGCTGGGGTGAAGCTTTCTTT.

CDR3 DNA: TGTGCCAGCAGCCCAGGGGGCATGGCTGAAGCTTTCTTT. This codes for CASSPGGMAEAFF. The chain recombines TRBV27 with TRBJ1-1; 8 bases agree with TRBD1. Germline assignment: CDR1 MNHEY and CDR2 SMNVEV (reference sequence). The CDR3 runs 13 residues. Trimming removed 6 bases from V and 6 bases from J; junction bases left unmatched: 6.

The chain recombines TRBV5-1 with TRBJ2-2; no clear D. The CDR3 runs 14 residues. The germline V gene has CDR1 SGHRS and CDR2 YFSETQ. V lost 3 bases, J lost 3 bases, and 9 bases lay in between. Here the CDR3 DNA reads TGCGCCAGCAGCTCCCCCACGGACACCGGGGAGCTGTTTTTT. Protein sequence: CASSSPTDTGELFF.

The V gene is TRBV7-2, the J gene TRBJ2-7; TRBD2 matches at 9 bases. The CDR3 extends over 13 amino acids. Trimming took 6 bases from V and 0 from J; bases not matched to a gene: 0. In germline, CDR1 is SGHTA, CDR2 FQGNSA. Here the CDR3 DNA reads TGTGCCAGCAGGACTAGCGGCTCCTACGAGCAGTACTTC. This gives the protein CASRTSGSYEQYF.

The chain uses TRBV11-2 and TRBJ2-1; D remains ambiguous. Between the trimmed V and J ends, which lost 4 bases and 2 bases, there was a span of 9 bases. CDR1 is SGHAT, CDR2 FQNNGV, per germline. There are 14 residues in the CDR3. CDR3 protein: CASSSRETYNEQFF. CDR3 bases: TGTGCCAGCAGCTCCCGAGAGACCTACAATGAGCAGTTCTTC.

The rearrangement uses TRBV11-3 and TRBJ2-7, with D possibly matching TRBD2 (6 bases). Germline V gene lookup returns CDR1 SGHNT and CDR2 YENEEA. The CDR3 has 13 residues. V lost 5 bases to trimming and J lost 1 base, with 9 bases between them. CDR3 sequence (DNA): TGTGCCAGCAGCAAAGGGACTTCCTACGAGCAGTACTTC. Translated: CASSKGTSYEQYF.

This chain uses TRBV19 with TRBJ2-6, with 7 bases fitting TRBD1. CDR3 length equals 15 residues. The V segment lost 6 bases and the J segment 4 bases; nucleotides outside the gene matches: 6. Per germline, CDR1 LNHDA and CDR2 SQIVND (reference sequence). In DNA form, the CDR3 reads TGTGCCAGTAGAGGAGGACAGGAAGGGGCCAACGTCCTGACTTTC. It is translated as CASRGGQEGANVLTF.

The rearrangement links TRBV6-6 to TRBJ1-5, with TRBD1 as a possible D gene (6 bases). Germline CDR1 and CDR2: MNHNY and SVGAGI (reference sequence). The CDR3 has 16 amino acids. Trimming took off 0 bases at V and 6 bases at J, with 15 bases between the two ends. CDR3 residues: CASSYSTGGAGQPQHF. In DNA form, the CDR3 reads TGTGCCAGCAGTTACTCGACGGGGGGGGCTGGTCAGCCCCAGCATTTT.

This chain joins TRBV5-1 and TRBJ1-1; a weak D match, TRBD1 (6 bases). There are 17 residues in the CDR3. Per germline, CDR1 SGHRS and CDR2 YFSETQ. Between the trimmed V and J ends, which lost 0 bases and 1 base, there was a span of 16 bases. The CDR3 nucleotides read TGCGCCAGCAGCTTGGCCAGTCTTGGCAGGGGGAACACTGAAGCTTTCTTT. Translating it yields CASSLASLGRGNTEAFF.

The chain employs TRBV7-9 and TRBJ1-2; 9 nucleotides align to TRBD1. The V gene end was trimmed by 4 bases and the J gene end by 6 bases; junction bases not matched to a gene: 3. This CDR3 contains 13 residues. Germline CDR1 SEHNR, CDR2 FQNEAQ (reference sequence). The CDR3 DNA follows: TGTGCCAGCAGCTCAAGGACAGGGGATGGCTACACCTTC. It translates to CASSSRTGDGYTF.

The chain joins TRBV13 to TRBJ2-3; maybe TRBD2 (6 bases). Germline V CDR1 and CDR2: PRHDT, FYEKMQ (reference sequence). The CDR3 runs to 14 residues. V was clipped by 5 bases and J by 8 bases, with 17 bases between them. The CDR3 region has the DNA TGTGCCAGCAGCCGCCGGGACGGGGGTGTTACGCAGTATTTT. This encodes CASSRRDGGVTQYF.

The chain employs TRBV7-9 and TRBJ2-7; D remains unclear. The CDR3 extends over 13 amino acids. CDR1 and CDR2 (germline): SEHNR, FQNEAQ (reference sequence). V lost 4 bases and J lost 6, with 13 bases in between. The CDR3 here is CASSSVRRSEQYF. CDR3 DNA sequence: TGTGCCAGCAGCTCCGTCCGTAGGAGCGAGCAGTACTTC.

This sequence joins TRBV5-6 and TRBJ2-1; no clear D gene. Germline CDR1 reads SGHDT; CDR2 reads YYEEEE. The V and J ends lost 1 base and 0 bases respectively, with 14 bases between them. This CDR3 spans 17 amino acids. CDR3 sequence (DNA): TGTGCCAGCAGCTTGCATGCTTTGGCTAGCTCCTACAATGAGCAGTTCTTC. It codes for CASSLHALASSYNEQFF.

The chain joins TRBV29-1 to TRBJ2-1; 7 bases agree with TRBD2. J was trimmed by 12 bases and V by 0 bases; bases with no gene match: 5. Germline V gene data show CDR1 as SQVTM and CDR2 as ANQGSEA. This CDR3 is built from 12 residues. The CDR3 reads CSVEDMGGWQFF. As DNA, the CDR3 is TGCAGCGTTGAAGACATGGGGGGGTGGCAGTTCTTC.

The rearrangement joins TRBV7-6 to TRBJ1-2; 10 nucleotides align to TRBD1. The junction had 4 bases not matched to a gene; V was cut back by 5 bases and J by 7 bases. The CDR3 loop spans 13 amino acids. CDR1 is SGHVS, CDR2 FNYEAQ, per germline. This CDR3 is CASSRDRGGGYTF. DNA of the CDR3: TGTGCCAGCAGCAGGGACAGGGGAGGTGGCTACACCTTC.

V gene TRBV6-5 combines with J gene TRBJ1-2; D may be TRBD1 (6 bases). V lost 2 bases and J lost 2, with 12 bases in between. Germline CDR1 and CDR2: MNHEY and SVGAGI. The CDR3 extends over 15 amino acids. CDR3 region: CASSYAGVGNYGYTF. As DNA, the CDR3 is TGTGCCAGCAGTTACGCAGGGGTAGGGAACTATGGCTACACCTTC.

The chain is built from TRBV25-1 and TRBJ1-2; the match to TRBD1 covers 10 bases. This CDR3 comprises 14 residues. V gave up 1 base and J gave up 8 bases; unmatched junction bases: 4. Germline V gene data show CDR1 as MGHDK and CDR2 as SYGVNS. DNA for the CDR3: TGTGCCAGCAGTGAATCTGGGACAGGGGACGGCTACACCTTC. It yields the protein CASSESGTGDGYTF.

The genes are TRBV30 and TRBJ2-5, with 10 bases lining up with TRBD2. Germline V lookup: CDR1 GTSNPN, CDR2 SVGIG (reference sequence). V dropped 1 base and J dropped 5; count of bases not matched to a gene: 4. The CDR3 sequence is 14 residues long. The CDR3 coding sequence is TGTGCCTGGAGTGGGACTAGCGGAAGTGAGACCCAGTACTTC. This encodes CAWSGTSGSETQYF.

V is TRBV4-3 and J is TRBJ2-3, with D hard to call. V was trimmed by 0 bases and J by 0 bases, leaving 13 bases between them. CDR3 length: 17 residues. CDR1 and CDR2 from the germline V gene are LGHNA and YSLEER. The CDR3 DNA sequence: TGCGCCAGCAGCCAAGATGCTTTGACTGGTAGCACAGATACGCAGTATTTT. This translates into CASSQDALTGSTDTQYF.

The rearrangement joins TRBV11-3 to TRBJ2-7; D call uncertain. The CDR3 covers 11 residues. Germline V lookup: CDR1 SGHNT, CDR2 YENEEA. The V and J ends lost 5 bases and 4 bases respectively, with 6 bases between them. Here the CDR3 reads CASSLLYEQYF. Written as DNA, the CDR3 is TGTGCCAGCAGCCTACTTTACGAGCAGTACTTC.

The chain uses TRBV5-4 and TRBJ2-7; 9 bases match TRBD1. With V trimmed by 3 bases and J by 2 bases, 3 bases remained unmatched. CDR1 SGHNT and CDR2 YYREEE come from the germline V gene (reference sequence). The CDR3 consists of 14 residues. CDR3 sequence: CASSSGQGPYEQYF. The CDR3 DNA sequence: TGTGCCAGCAGCTCGGGACAGGGTCCCTACGAGCAGTACTTC.

This chain uses TRBV21-1 with TRBJ2-2; the DNA was not compared with TRBD1, the D call given in the table. TRBV21-1 is designated a pseudogene. The CDR3 extends over 14 amino acids. CDR3 coding DNA: TGTGCCAGCATTCGGACATGCATCACCGGGGAGCTGTTTTTT. Its protein product is CASIRTCITGELFF.

Note on this clone: Other DNA sequences within the sample encode an identical CDR3. The chain has TRBV11-2 and TRBJ1-1; TRBD1 aligns across 10 bases. Germline V gives CDR1 SGHAT, CDR2 FQNNGV. This CDR3 region has 15 residues. V shed 1 base and J 5 bases; nucleotides not matched to a gene: 4. The DNA of the CDR3 is TGTGCCAGCAGCTTAGGACAGGGGGCGAGGACTGAAGCTTTCTTT. Protein sequence: CASSLGQGARTEAFF. Full variable domain (missing parts from reference TRBV11-2 and TRBJ1-1): EAGVAQSPRYKIIEKRQSVAFWCNPISGHATLYWYQQILGQGPKLLIQFQNNGVVDDSQLPKDRFSAERLKGVDSTLKIQPAKLEDSAVYLCASSLGQGARTEAFFGQGTRLTVV.

V usage is TRBV9 and J usage is TRBJ1-3; D gene uncertain. V was shortened by 6 bases and J by 2 bases, with 18 bases between the two germline ends. Germline CDR1 SGDLS, CDR2 YYNGEE. The CDR3 contains 16 residues. CDR3 coding DNA: TGTGCCAGCACCCCCGGTAGGGAGGTACCTGGAAACACCATATATTTT. Protein sequence: CASTPGREVPGNTIYF.

The genes are TRBV6-1 and TRBJ2-3; 10 nucleotides agree with TRBD2. CDR3 length: 14 residues. V dropped 8 bases and J dropped 5; count of bases not matched to a gene: 7. Germline V CDR1 and CDR2: MNHNS, SASEGT. This chain's CDR3 is CASSSGGVGDTQYF. The DNA for the CDR3 is TGTGCCAGCTCCAGCGGGGGGGTCGGAGATACGCAGTATTTT.

The rearrangement uses TRBV29-1 and TRBJ2-6, with 12 bases lining up with TRBD2. The V gene's germline CDR1 is SQVTM and CDR2 ANQGSEA. Trimming removed 6 bases from V and 1 base from J; junction bases left unmatched: 4. The CDR3 runs to 16 residues. The CDR3 here is CSVSGTSGSGANVLTF. CDR3 DNA sequence: TGCAGCGTGTCCGGGACTAGCGGGTCTGGGGCCAACGTCCTGACTTTC.

The V and J genes are TRBV2 and TRBJ2-3, with TRBD1 matching over 8 bases. J lost 6 bases, V lost 8 bases, and 7 bases had no gene match. Germline V gene data show CDR1 as SNHLY and CDR2 as FYNNEI. The CDR3 is 13 amino acids. The DNA for the CDR3 is TGTGCCAGCGAAGGACAGGGTTGGGATACGCAGTATTTT. Its translation: CASEGQGWDTQYF.